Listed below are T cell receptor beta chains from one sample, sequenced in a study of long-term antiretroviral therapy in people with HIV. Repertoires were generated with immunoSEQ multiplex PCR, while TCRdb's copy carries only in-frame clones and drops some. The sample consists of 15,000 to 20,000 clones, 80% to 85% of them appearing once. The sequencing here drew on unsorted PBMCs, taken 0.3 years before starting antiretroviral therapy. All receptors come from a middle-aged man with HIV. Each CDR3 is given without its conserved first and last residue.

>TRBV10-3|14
AISDPDRGAGNTIY
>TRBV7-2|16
ASSYRRDRVAGANVLT
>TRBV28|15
ASSFLGQYLSGNTIY
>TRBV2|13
ASSWDYGGYNEQF
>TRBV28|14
ATPSLPGGNTGELF
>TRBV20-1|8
SARGGEAF
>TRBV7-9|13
ASSLASRAADTQY
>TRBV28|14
ASSAWDSTNTGELF
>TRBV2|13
ASSELLGQLHEQY
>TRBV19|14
ASTPSSIGGNQPQH
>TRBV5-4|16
ASSSTSGGPISTDTQY
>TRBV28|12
ASLQDISTDTQY
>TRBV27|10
ASSPAYYEQY
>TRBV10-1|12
ASRKGANTGELF
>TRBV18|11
ASSPGSGGELF
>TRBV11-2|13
ASSPGTESNQPQH
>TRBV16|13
ASRDTPSGANVLT
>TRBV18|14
ASSLSGQTSGNTIY
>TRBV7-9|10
ASTMGDQPQH
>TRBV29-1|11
SVGRTINYGYT
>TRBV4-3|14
ASSQDPSGGYNEQF
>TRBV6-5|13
ASSHHRGMQETQY
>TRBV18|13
ASSREIQGSYEQY
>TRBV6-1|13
ASSEYDANTGELF
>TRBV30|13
AWRSIGRSTDTQY
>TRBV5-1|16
ASSPNRGLAGRTDTQY
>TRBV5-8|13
ASSLGQGTVETQY
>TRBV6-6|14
ASSYPQSDSSYEQY
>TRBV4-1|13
ASSQPGQSHEKLF
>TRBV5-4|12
ASSFDQTRSGYT
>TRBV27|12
ASRQDLMNTEAF
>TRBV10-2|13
ASKEGAYPQETQY
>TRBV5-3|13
ARSSERGLRNEQF
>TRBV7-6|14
ASSPGQGGTGNTIY
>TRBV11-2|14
ASSLRGGRVTGELF
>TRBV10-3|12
AISGGPNTGELF
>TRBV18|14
ASSPSRRTGVYEQY
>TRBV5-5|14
ASSPDREKATDTQY
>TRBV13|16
ASSSRQGRTSGSNEQF
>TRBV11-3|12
ASSLSLQGNEQF
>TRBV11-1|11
ASSLSSTDTQY
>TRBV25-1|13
ATSTLGGAFETQY
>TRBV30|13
AWRPPRGGPGEQY
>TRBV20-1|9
SAAGLGGYT
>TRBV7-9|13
ASSLVGTGTYEQY
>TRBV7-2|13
ASSLSGRERNEQF
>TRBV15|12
ATSRPALNTEAF
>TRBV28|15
ASTSGNRVTLEETQY
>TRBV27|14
ASALLAGADTGELF
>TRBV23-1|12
ASSPGRTYEKLF
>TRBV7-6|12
ASSLNTGNTEAF
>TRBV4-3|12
ASSQATGEFEAF
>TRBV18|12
ASSPTTREETQY
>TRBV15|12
ATSRRQGAYEQY
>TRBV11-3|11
ASSLDLGTEAF
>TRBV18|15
ASSPARPTLSGNTIY